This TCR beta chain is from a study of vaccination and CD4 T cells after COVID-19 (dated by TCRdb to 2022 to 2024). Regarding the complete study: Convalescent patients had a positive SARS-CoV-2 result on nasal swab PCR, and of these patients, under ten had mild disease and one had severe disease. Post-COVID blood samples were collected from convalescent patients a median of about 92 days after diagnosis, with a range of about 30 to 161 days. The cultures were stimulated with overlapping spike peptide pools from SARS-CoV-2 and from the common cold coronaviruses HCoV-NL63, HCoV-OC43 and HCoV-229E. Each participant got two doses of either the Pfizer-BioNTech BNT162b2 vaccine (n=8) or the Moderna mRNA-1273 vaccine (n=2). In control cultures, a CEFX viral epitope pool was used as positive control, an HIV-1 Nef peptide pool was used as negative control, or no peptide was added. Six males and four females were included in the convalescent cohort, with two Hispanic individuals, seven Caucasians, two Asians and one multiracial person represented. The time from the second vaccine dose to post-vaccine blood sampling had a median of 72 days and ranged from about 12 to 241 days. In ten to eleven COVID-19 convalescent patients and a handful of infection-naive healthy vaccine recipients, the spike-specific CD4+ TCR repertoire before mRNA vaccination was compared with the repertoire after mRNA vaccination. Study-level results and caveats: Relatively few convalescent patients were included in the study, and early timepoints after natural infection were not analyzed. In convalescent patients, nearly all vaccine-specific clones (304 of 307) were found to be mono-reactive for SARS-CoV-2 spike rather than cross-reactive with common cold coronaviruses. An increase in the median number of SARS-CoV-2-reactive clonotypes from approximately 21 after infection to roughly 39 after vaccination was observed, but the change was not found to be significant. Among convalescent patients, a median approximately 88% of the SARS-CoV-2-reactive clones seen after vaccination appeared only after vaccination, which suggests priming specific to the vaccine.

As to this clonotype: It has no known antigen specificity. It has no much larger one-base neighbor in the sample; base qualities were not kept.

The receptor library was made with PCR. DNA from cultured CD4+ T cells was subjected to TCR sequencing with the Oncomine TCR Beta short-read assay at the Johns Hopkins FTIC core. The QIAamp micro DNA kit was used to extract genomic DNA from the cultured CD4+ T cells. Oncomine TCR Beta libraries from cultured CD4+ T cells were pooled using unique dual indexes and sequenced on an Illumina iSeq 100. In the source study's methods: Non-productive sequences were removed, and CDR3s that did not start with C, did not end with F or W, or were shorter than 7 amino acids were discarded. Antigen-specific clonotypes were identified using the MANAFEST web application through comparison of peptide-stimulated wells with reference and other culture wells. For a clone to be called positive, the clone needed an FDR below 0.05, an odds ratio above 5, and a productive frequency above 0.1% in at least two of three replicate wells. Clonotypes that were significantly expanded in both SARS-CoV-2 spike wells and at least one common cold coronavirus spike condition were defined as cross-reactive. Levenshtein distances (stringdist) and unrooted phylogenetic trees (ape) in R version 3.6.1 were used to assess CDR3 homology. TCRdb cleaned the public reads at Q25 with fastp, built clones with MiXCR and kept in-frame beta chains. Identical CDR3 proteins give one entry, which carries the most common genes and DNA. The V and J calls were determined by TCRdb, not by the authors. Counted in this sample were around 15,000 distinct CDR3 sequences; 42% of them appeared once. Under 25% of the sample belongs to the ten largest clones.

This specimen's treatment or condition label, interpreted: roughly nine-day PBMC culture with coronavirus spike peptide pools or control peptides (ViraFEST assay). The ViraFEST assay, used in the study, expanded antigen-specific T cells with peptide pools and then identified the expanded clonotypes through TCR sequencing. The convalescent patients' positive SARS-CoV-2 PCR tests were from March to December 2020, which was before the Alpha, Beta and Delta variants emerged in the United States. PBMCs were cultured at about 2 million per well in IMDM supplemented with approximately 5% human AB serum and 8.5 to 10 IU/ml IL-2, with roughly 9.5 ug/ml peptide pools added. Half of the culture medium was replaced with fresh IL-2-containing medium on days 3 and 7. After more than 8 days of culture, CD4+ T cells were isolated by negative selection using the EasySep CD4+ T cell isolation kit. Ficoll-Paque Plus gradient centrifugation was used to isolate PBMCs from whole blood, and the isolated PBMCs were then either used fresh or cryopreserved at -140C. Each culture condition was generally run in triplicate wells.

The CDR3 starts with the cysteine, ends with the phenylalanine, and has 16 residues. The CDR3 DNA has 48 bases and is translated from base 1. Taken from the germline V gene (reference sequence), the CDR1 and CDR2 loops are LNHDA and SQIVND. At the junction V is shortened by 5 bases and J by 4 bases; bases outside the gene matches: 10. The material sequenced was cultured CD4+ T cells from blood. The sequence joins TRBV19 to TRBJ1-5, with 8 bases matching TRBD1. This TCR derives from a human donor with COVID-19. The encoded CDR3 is CASSPRTGPTNQPQHF. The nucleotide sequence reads TGTGCCAGTAGTCCTAGGACAGGGCCGACTAATCAGCCCCAGCATTTT. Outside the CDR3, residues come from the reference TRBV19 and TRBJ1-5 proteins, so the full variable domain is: DGGITQSPKYLFRKEGQNVTLSCEQNLNHDAMYWYRQDPGQGLRLIYYSQIVNDFQKGDIAEGYSVSREKKESFPLTVTSAQKNPTAFYLCASSPRTGPTNQPQHFGDGTRLSIL.